A single sample is the source of the 28 T cell receptor beta chains below, sequenced in a study of regulatory T cells in long-lasting Graves disease. Noted time point: newly diagnosed GD, antithyroid drugs for less than 3 months. Extracted RNA from PBMCs served as the source of the TCR library. In building TCR beta libraries, iRepertoire HTBI primers were used together with Arm-PCR of CDR3 regions. From the multiplex PCR reads, TCRdb called clonotypes with MiXCR, one entry per CDR3 protein. Among approximately 350,000 distinct CDR3 sequences listed, roughly 15% were seen once. These sequences were also reported in another study, on T cells in Graves' hyperthyroidism and ophthalmopathy.

The sequencing here drew on peripheral blood mononuclear cells (PBMCs), taken at new diagnosis, from a patient treated with antithyroid drugs. Receptor source: a woman aged 18-35 years with Graves disease.

The J gene is TRBJ2-1, the V gene TRBV20-1; 8 bases match TRBD2. The germline CDR1 and CDR2 sequences are DFQATT and SNEGSKA (reference sequence). The CDR3 spans 16 residues. Trimming cost V 7 bases and J 3 bases; bases outside gene matches: 14. The CDR3 loop is CSGGGGSSGNYNEQFF. As DNA, the CDR3 is TGCAGTGGAGGAGGGGGGAGTAGCGGGAACTACAATGAGCAGTTCTTC.

The chain links TRBV12-3 or TRBV12-4 to TRBJ2-2; D is perhaps TRBD1 (6 bases). The V and J ends lost 1 base and 3 bases respectively, with 9 bases between them. The CDR3 consists of 15 residues. The CDR3 DNA reads as TGTGCCAGCAGTTTAGGGCCAGGGGACACCGGGGAGCTGTTTTTT. Protein sequence: CASSLGPGDTGELFF.

V gene TRBV5-1 combines with J gene TRBJ2-3; 9 bases map to TRBD2. This CDR3 is built from 18 residues. The junction had 13 bases not matched to a gene; V was cut back by 4 bases and J by 1 base. Germline V gene data show CDR1 as SGHRS and CDR2 as YFSETQ. CDR3 bases: TGCGCCAGCAGCGCCACTAGCGGGTCGGTTTGGGGCACAGATACGCAGTATTTT. It is translated as CASSATSGSVWGTDTQYF.

This clonotype was counted at least ten times. The rearrangement links TRBV6-4 to TRBJ2-3; TRBD2 matches at 10 bases. Germline lookup yields CDR1 MRHNA and CDR2 SNTAGT. V gave up 3 bases and J gave up 1 base; unmatched junction bases: 1. This CDR3 region has 15 residues. The CDR3 DNA reads TGTGCCAGCAGTGAAACTAGCGGGGGCACAGATACGCAGTATTTT. Its translation is CASSETSGGTDTQYF.

The rearrangement joins TRBV2 to TRBJ2-2, with D uncertain. Between the trimmed V and J ends, which lost 4 bases and 7 bases, there was a span of 13 bases. The germline gives CDR1 SNHLY, CDR2 FYNNEI. The CDR3 is 14 residues long. The CDR3 nucleotides are TGTGCCAGCAGTGTTGTGGAGCGTAACGGGGAGCTGTTTTTT. It specifies CASSVVERNGELFF.

This clonotype has at least ten counts. The chain recombines TRBV27 with TRBJ2-3; D unresolved. Germline V lookup: CDR1 MNHEY, CDR2 SMNVEV (reference sequence). V lost 2 bases and J lost 1, with 10 bases in between. The length of the CDR3 is 15 residues. CDR3 loop: CASSLRGGRTDTQYF. DNA for the CDR3: TGTGCCAGCAGTTTACGTGGCGGACGCACAGATACGCAGTATTTT.

This clonotype occurred many times. The chain has TRBV6-1 and TRBJ1-5; 7 nucleotides agree with TRBD1. This CDR3 contains 14 residues. After removal of 6 bases from V and 6 bases from J, the junction contained 8 bases not matched to a gene. Germline V CDR1 and CDR2: MNHNS, SASEGT. The CDR3 DNA is TGTGCCAGCAGAGAGACAGGGATACGTCAGCCCCAGCATTTT. Its translation is CASRETGIRQPQHF.

This clonotype has at least ten counts. The rearrangement joins TRBV6-1 to TRBJ1-5; 7 bases are shared with TRBD1. The ends lost 6 bases at V and 3 bases at J; junction bases unmatched: 8. The CDR3 sequence is 15 residues long. Germline CDR1 is MNHNS and CDR2 is SASEGT. The CDR3 sequence is CASRPGQSLNQPQHF. CDR3 in DNA: TGTGCCAGCAGACCGGGACAGTCTCTCAATCAGCCCCAGCATTTT.

This clonotype is a singleton in its sample. This chain joins TRBV5-6 and TRBJ1-4; D unresolved. Germline loops: CDR1 SGHDT, CDR2 YYEEEE. The ends were cut back, 4 bases at V and 10 bases at J, with 17 bases in the middle. The CDR3 length is 14 residues. The CDR3 coding sequence is TGTGCCAGCAGCCACGTGTCTCGTAACGGAAAACTGTTTTTT. It specifies CASSHVSRNGKLFF.

This clonotype was seen many times. V gene TRBV2 combines with J gene TRBJ1-1, with a weak D call TRBD1 (5 bases). V shed 2 bases and J shed 4 bases, with 14 bases lying between them. Germline V gene data show CDR1 as SNHLY and CDR2 as FYNNEI. This CDR3 has 15 residues. As DNA, the CDR3 is TGTGCCAGCAGTGAAACCAGGGCCCTCGGCACTGAAGCTTTCTTT. Translated, it gives CASSETRALGTEAFF.

As for this clonotype: A far larger clone is only one base removed, so a read error is likely. V gene TRBV3-1 combines with J gene TRBJ2-1; D not resolved. Germline loops: CDR1 LGHDT, CDR2 YNNKEL (reference sequence). This CDR3 has 11 amino acids. Trimming cost V 2 bases and J 13 bases, with 9 bases left between them. CDR3: CASSQIETQFF. The CDR3 DNA reads as TGTGCCAGCAGCCAAATCGAGACCCAGTTCTTC.

This clonotype has a count of ten or more. This chain joins TRBV27 and TRBJ1-1, with D uncertain. The V gene lost 5 bases and the J gene lost 0 bases, with 10 bases spanning the gap. Germline lookup yields CDR1 MNHEY and CDR2 SMNVEV (reference sequence). The CDR3 is 14 residues long. The CDR3 here is CASSPRLMNTEAFF. As DNA, the CDR3 is TGTGCCAGCAGTCCCCGACTGATGAACACTGAAGCTTTCTTT.

The chain carries TRBV6-1 and TRBJ1-1, with D hard to call. The CDR3 covers 15 residues. Trimming took 4 bases from V and 0 from J, leaving 12 bases between them. Looked up from germline, CDR1 is MNHNS and CDR2 is SASEGT. CDR3 coding DNA: TGTGCCAGCAGTGCGGAGGGCAATATGAACACTGAAGCTTTCTTT. Its protein is CASSAEGNMNTEAFF.

At least ten counts were recorded for this clonotype. This rearrangement joins TRBV5-5 to TRBJ1-2; 9 bases are shared with TRBD1. The CDR3 totals 15 residues. Looked up from germline, CDR1 is SGHKS and CDR2 is YYEKEE (reference sequence). The ends lost 4 bases at V and 3 bases at J; junction bases unmatched: 7. CDR3 amino acids: CASSLEGQGYYGYTF. CDR3 nucleotide sequence: TGTGCCAGCAGCCTCGAGGGACAGGGATACTATGGCTACACCTTC.

This clonotype was recorded many times. V usage is TRBV28 and J usage is TRBJ2-5; 12 positions match TRBD2. The CDR3 is 16 residues long. The junction had 10 bases not matched to a gene; V was cut back by 7 bases and J by 4 bases. Germline lookup yields CDR1 MDHEN and CDR2 SYDVKM. For the CDR3, the DNA is TGTGCCAGCACCGGACTAGCGGGGCTGACGGGAGAGACCCAGTACTTC. Translated, it gives CASTGLAGLTGETQYF.

The V call is TRBV12-5, the J call TRBJ2-7; TRBD1 matches at 7 bases. V lost 6 bases to trimming and J lost 6 bases; unmatched junction nucleotides: 11. The CDR3 is 14 residues long. CDR1 and CDR2 (germline): LGHNT, FRNRAP. The CDR3 sequence is CASGINRGFGEQYF. The CDR3 coding sequence is TGTGCTAGTGGGATTAACAGGGGCTTCGGCGAGCAGTACTTC.

Ten or more counts support this clonotype. The rearrangement uses TRBV12-3 or TRBV12-4 and TRBJ1-1; D remains unclear. Trimming stripped 2 bases from V and 6 bases from J, with 13 bases between. CDR3 size: 14 residues. CDR3 in DNA: TGTGCCAGCAGTTTAAATCGTGAGAGCGCTGAAGCTTTCTTT. Amino acid sequence: CASSLNRESAEAFF.

There are a few counts of this clonotype. This chain joins TRBV15 and TRBJ2-7; no definite D call. CDR1 and CDR2 (germline): LNHNV, YYDKDF (reference sequence). The CDR3 runs to 12 residues. V gave up 5 bases and J gave up 3 bases, with 8 bases separating them. CDR3 in amino acids: CATSLGYYEQYF. The CDR3 DNA reads as TGTGCCACCAGCCTAGGATACTACGAGCAGTACTTC.

This clonotype was seen at least ten times. The V gene is TRBV5-1, the J gene TRBJ2-1; 7 bases fit TRBD1. The CDR3 loop spans 14 amino acids. Germline V gene sequence: CDR1 SGHRS, CDR2 YFSETQ. Germline trimming cut 3 bases from V and 8 bases from J; bases unmatched to any gene: 8. The CDR3 nucleotides are TGCGCCAGCAGCTCCCGGACAGGACACGATGAGCAGTTCTTC. This encodes CASSSRTGHDEQFF. The whole variable domain, remainder taken from reference TRBV5-1 and TRBJ2-1, is KAGVTQTPRYLIKTRGQQVTLSCSPISGHRSVSWYQQTPGQGLQFLFEYFSETQRNKGNFPGRFSGRQFSNSRSEMNVSTLELGDSALYLCASSSRTGHDEQFFGPGTRLTVL.

This clonotype was detected only a few times. The V gene is TRBV3-1, the J gene TRBJ2-2; 10 nucleotides line up with TRBD1. The CDR3 extends over 17 amino acids. J was trimmed by 4 bases and V by 0 bases; bases with no gene match: 5. Germline V gene data show CDR1 as LGHDT and CDR2 as YNNKEL (reference sequence). Here the CDR3 DNA reads TGTGCCAGCAGCCAAGATTTGGGGACAGGGGTCACCGGGGAGCTGTTTTTT. It yields the protein CASSQDLGTGVTGELFF.

This clonotype was observed many times. The rearrangement links TRBV10-3 to TRBJ1-2; D might be TRBD1 (5 bases). Per germline, CDR1 ENHRY and CDR2 SYGVKD. The V and J ends lost 2 bases and 3 bases respectively, with 10 bases between them. The CDR3 loop spans 14 amino acids. In DNA, the CDR3 is TGTGCCATCAGTGAGGCAGGGTCCGACTATGGCTACACCTTC. Translated, it gives CAISEAGSDYGYTF.

This clonotype appeared many times. The V gene is TRBV20-1, the J gene TRBJ1-2; D may be TRBD1 (5 bases). This CDR3 is 13 amino acids long. Germline V lookup: CDR1 DFQATT, CDR2 SNEGSKA (reference sequence). The ends were cut back, 5 bases at V and 4 bases at J, with 14 bases in the middle. In DNA form, the CDR3 reads TGCAGTGCTGGCCAGGGTGTCTTCTATGGCTACACCTTC. Its protein is CSAGQGVFYGYTF.

V usage is TRBV14 and J usage is TRBJ2-5, with a weak D call TRBD1 (6 bases). Germline lookup yields CDR1 SGHDN and CDR2 FVKESK. V gave up 1 base and J gave up 5 bases, with 17 bases separating them. The CDR3 has 16 residues. The CDR3 spells CASSQGPGQKTETQYF. Written as DNA, the CDR3 is TGTGCCAGCAGCCAAGGTCCGGGACAAAAGACGGAGACCCAGTACTTC.

The table lists this clonotype with many counts. This sequence joins TRBV6-1 and TRBJ1-1, with D perhaps TRBD1 (6 bases). The V end was cut by 6 bases, the J end by 5 bases, with 10 bases between. Germline values: CDR1 MNHNS, CDR2 SASEGT. This CDR3 region has 12 residues. The CDR3 DNA follows: TGTGCCAGCAGCAGGACAGCAACTGAAGCTTTCTTT. This gives the protein CASSRTATEAFF.

The J gene is TRBJ2-4, the V gene TRBV5-1, with D tentatively TRBD1 or TRBD2 (5 bases each). CDR3 size: 17 residues. Trimming stripped 3 bases from V and 2 bases from J, with 18 bases between. Germline CDR1 and CDR2: SGHRS and YFSETQ. The CDR3 DNA is TGCGCCAGCAGCTCTGGGGCGGACGACTATTCCAAAAACATTCAGTACTTC. Translated: CASSSGADDYSKNIQYF.

This clonotype has more than one count but fewer than ten. The chain links TRBV6-1 to TRBJ2-7, with D tentatively TRBD1 (7 bases). This CDR3 contains 11 residues. Germline V gene data show CDR1 as MNHNS and CDR2 as SASEGT. The germline V and J ends were trimmed by 11 bases and 2 bases, with 10 bases remaining between them. CDR3 nucleotides: TGTGCCTCAGGGGGGCCCTACGAGCAGTACTTC. The encoded protein is CASGGPYEQYF.

This clonotype came up a few times. The chain couples TRBV28 to TRBJ1-2, with 9 bases identical to TRBD1. This CDR3 is built from 14 residues. The ends lost 3 bases at V and 7 bases at J; junction bases unmatched: 6. CDR1 and CDR2 (germline): MDHEN, SYDVKM. CDR3 sequence (DNA): TGTGCCAGCAGTTTTTTGGGACAGGGTCGTGGCTACACCTTC. As protein: CASSFLGQGRGYTF.

This clonotype turned up a few times. This chain links TRBV4-1 with TRBJ1-1; D unresolved. With 3 bases removed from V and 7 bases from J, the gap between germline ends came to 12 bases. Germline CDR1 is MGHRA and CDR2 is YSYEKL. This CDR3 has 13 amino acids. The CDR3 nucleotides read TGCGCCAGCAGCCAGGGGAGGTTAGGTGAAGCTTTCTTT. It translates to CASSQGRLGEAFF.